This T cell receptor (beta chain) was identified during a study of cytomegalovirus exposure and HLA in healthy donors. The PCR ran on 60 Vbeta and 13 Jbeta primers. Produced via immunoSEQ multiplex PCR; TCRdb's table is partial and in-frame only. The data show tens of thousands of clones, 70% seen once. This clone was observed a few times. Its target is not known. Study-level points and caveats: TCR beta chains numbering some 160 were designated cytomegalovirus-associated. In a later analysis, several top co-occurrence clusters appeared linked to parvovirus B19, influenza, CMV and Epstein-Barr virus.

The V and J ends lost 8 bases and 1 base respectively, with 15 bases between them. CDR1 MNHEY and CDR2 SMNVEV come from the germline V gene (reference sequence). The CDR3 loop spans 15 amino acids. The sequencing sample was made of PBMCs. The gene calls are TRBV27 and TRBJ1-5, with TRBD1 as a possible D gene (6 bases). This TCR came from a woman aged 45 to 65 in good health and CMV-seropositive. The DNA for the CDR3 is TGTGCCAGCGGGGAGGGGGGTCTGAGCAATCAGCCCCAGCATTTT. This translates into CASGEGGLSNQPQHF.